One and the same sample provided the 20 T cell receptor beta chains below, sequenced in a study of cytomegalovirus exposure and HLA in healthy donors. Primers for the PCR totalled 60 Vbeta and 13 Jbeta. Data came from immunoSEQ multiplex PCR; TCRdb stores just in-frame clones and leaves some out. The profile shows about 140,000 clones, about three quarters of them singletons. Sample: PBMCs. These receptors were obtained from a human donor in good health.

The rearrangement joins TRBV19 to TRBJ2-1, with D possibly matching TRBD2 (6 bases). Germline CDR1 and CDR2: LNHDA and SQIVND (reference sequence). Trimming cost V 5 bases and J 5 bases, with 13 bases left between them. The CDR3 totals 14 residues. DNA for the CDR3: TGTGCCAGTAGTCCGGGGACGGGGGACAATGAGCAGTTCTTC. Translated: CASSPGTGDNEQFF.

The rearrangement links TRBV5-1 to TRBJ1-1; TRBD1 aligns across 7 bases. Germline CDR1 is SGHRS and CDR2 is YFSETQ. Unmatched junction bases numbered 4, after V lost 5 bases and J lost 0 bases. CDR3 length: 14 residues. The CDR3 DNA follows: TGCGCCAGCAGTCCGGGGACAGTGAACACTGAAGCTTTCTTT. It codes for CASSPGTVNTEAFF. Using reference TRBV5-1 and TRBJ1-1 for the parts outside the CDR3, the full variable domain is KAGVTQTPRYLIKTRGQQVTLSCSPISGHRSVSWYQQTPGQGLQFLFEYFSETQRNKGNFPGRFSGRQFSNSRSEMNVSTLELGDSALYLCASSPGTVNTEAFFGQGTRLTVV.

The V and J genes are TRBV4-2 and TRBJ2-1; TRBD2 agrees at 11 bases. The junction had 5 bases not matched to a gene; V was cut back by 2 bases and J by 5 bases. The CDR3 is made up of 16 amino acids. Germline V lookup: CDR1 LGHNA, CDR2 YNFKEQ. The CDR3 here is CASSQPGLADDNEQFF. The CDR3 DNA reads TGTGCCAGCAGCCAACCGGGACTAGCGGACGACAATGAGCAGTTCTTC.

This clone was counted between two and nine times. V gene TRBV4-1 combines with J gene TRBJ2-1; 8 bases match TRBD2. Germline lookup yields CDR1 MGHRA and CDR2 YSYEKL. Unmatched junction bases numbered 0, after V lost 0 bases and J lost 5 bases. This CDR3 spans 14 amino acids. CDR3 nucleotide sequence: TGCGCCAGCAGCCAAGAACTAGCGGACAATGAGCAGTTCTTC. This codes for CASSQELADNEQFF.

J is TRBJ2-5 and V is TRBV7-2; tentatively, D is TRBD2 (5 bases). V gave up 5 bases and J gave up 2 bases, with 12 bases separating them. The length of the CDR3 is 14 residues. Looked up from germline, CDR1 is SGHTA and CDR2 is FQGNSA. The CDR3 DNA reads as TGTGCCAGCAGCCCAATCGGGGATCAAGAGACCCAGTACTTC. This encodes CASSPIGDQETQYF.

This chain uses TRBV15 with TRBJ2-1; D is unresolved. Trimming stripped 5 bases from V and 6 bases from J, with 5 bases between. This CDR3 spans 11 amino acids. Per the germline V gene, CDR1 is LNHNV and CDR2 is YYDKDF (reference sequence). Here the CDR3 reads CATSLSNEQFF. CDR3 in DNA: TGTGCCACCAGCCTTAGCAATGAGCAGTTCTTC.

This clone was found once. The chain joins TRBV18 to TRBJ2-1; 10 bases agree with TRBD1. Per the germline V gene, CDR1 is KGHSH and CDR2 is LQKENI. Unmatched junction bases numbered 13, after V lost 2 bases and J lost 12 bases. This CDR3 has 16 residues. The CDR3 DNA reads as TGTGCCAGCTCACCAGGAGGGGACAGGGGACTCTATGGGCAGTTCTTC. Its protein is CASSPGGDRGLYGQFF.

V and J are TRBV28 and TRBJ2-3, with 9 positions matching TRBD1. The germline V gene has CDR1 MDHEN and CDR2 SYDVKM. J was trimmed by 4 bases and V by 5 bases; bases with no gene match: 7. The CDR3 loop spans 15 amino acids. The CDR3 loop reads CASSGRTGESDTQYF. CDR3 sequence (DNA): TGTGCCAGCAGTGGCAGGACAGGGGAATCAGATACGCAGTATTTT.

This clone was seen only once. At one of its ends the junction is not consistent with the germline gene, which may arise from a read error. V and J are TRBV7-7 and TRBJ2-2, with a possible D match to TRBD1 (6 bases). Germline CDR1 SSHAT, CDR2 FNYEAQ (reference sequence). CDR3 length: 20 amino acids. In DNA form, the CDR3 reads TGTGCTAGCAGCTTAGTGAGTAGGAACCCGGGACACCAAGGCACCGGAGAGCTGTTTTTT. It yields the protein CASSLVSRNPGHQGTGELFF.

V usage is TRBV28 and J usage is TRBJ2-7; 14 positions agree with TRBD2. Germline trimming cut 6 bases from V and 4 bases from J; bases unmatched to any gene: 17. CDR1 and CDR2 (germline): MDHEN, SYDVKM. This CDR3 contains 19 residues. The CDR3 sequence is CASRGSGLAGESPWYEQYF. For the CDR3, the DNA is TGTGCCAGCAGGGGATCGGGACTAGCGGGAGAAAGCCCTTGGTACGAGCAGTACTTC.

The chain has TRBV2 and TRBJ2-7; 8 positions agree with TRBD1. Losses at the gene ends were 2 bases for V and 6 bases for J; bases not matched to a gene: 9. Germline CDR1 reads SNHLY; CDR2 reads FYNNEI. This CDR3 has 15 amino acids. DNA of the CDR3: TGTGCCAGCAGTGAAACAGACAGGGGACTCGGCGAGCAGTACTTC. It is translated as CASSETDRGLGEQYF. The entire variable domain, with the rest obtained from reference TRBV2 and TRBJ2-7, is as follows: EPEVTQTPSHQVTQMGQEVILRCVPISNHLYFYWYRQILGQKVEFLVSFYNNEISEKSEIFDDQFSVERPDGSNFTLKIRSTKLEDSAMYFCASSETDRGLGEQYFGPGTRLTVT.

The CDR3 DNA sequence: TGTGCCAGCAGTTACGCTGGGGGGGACAGGTACTATGGCTACACCTTC. Encoded protein: CASSYAGGDRYYGYTF. The chain joins TRBV6-6 to TRBJ1-2; 8 nucleotides agree with TRBD1. Germline V gives CDR1 MNHNY, CDR2 SVGAGI (reference sequence). The CDR3 sequence is 16 residues long. V was pared by 2 bases and J by 3 bases, with 8 bases of the junction left unmatched.

This clone was found a few times. The J gene is TRBJ2-7, the V gene TRBV6-1, with 7 bases aligning to TRBD1. The junction had 5 bases not matched to a gene; V was cut back by 3 bases and J by 6 bases. This CDR3 spans 13 amino acids. Germline V CDR1 and CDR2: MNHNS, SASEGT. CDR3 amino acids: CASSDSAGGEQYF. The CDR3 nucleotides read TGTGCCAGCAGTGATTCAGCAGGGGGCGAGCAGTACTTC.

The chain carries TRBV11-3 and TRBJ1-1; the D is unclear. V shed 4 bases and J shed 11 bases, with 11 bases lying between them. The CDR3 length is 11 residues. From germline, CDR1 is SGHNT and CDR2 YENEEA. The CDR3 reads CASSSPGGAFF. Here the CDR3 DNA reads TGTGCCAGCAGCTCGCCTGGCGGGGCTTTCTTT.

This clone was counted a few times. The chain's CDR3 is CASSLDRGDTEAFF. The CDR3, as DNA: TGCGCCAGCAGCTTGGACAGGGGGGACACTGAAGCTTTCTTT. This chain links TRBV5-1 with TRBJ1-1; 8 positions match TRBD1. This CDR3 has 14 amino acids. V shed 0 bases and J 3 bases; nucleotides not matched to a gene: 1. Germline V gene data show CDR1 as SGHRS and CDR2 as YFSETQ.

V and J are TRBV6-5 and TRBJ2-3, with 10 bases matching TRBD2. Germline V gene data show CDR1 as MNHEY and CDR2 as SVGAGI. With 6 bases clipped from V and 1 base from J, the junction kept 4 bases outside the gene matches. CDR3 size: 15 residues. CDR3 loop: CASSPGTSGTDTQYF. In DNA, the CDR3 is TGTGCCAGCAGCCCCGGGACTAGCGGCACAGATACGCAGTATTTT.

In this sample, this clone turned up a few times. The chain carries TRBV29-1 and TRBJ1-2; D is uncertain. Deletions cut 3 bases from V and 4 bases from J, with 18 bases between. The germline CDR1 and CDR2 sequences are SQVTM and ANQGSEA. CDR3 size: 15 residues. The CDR3 DNA is TGCAGCGTTGACCCAAGCGGTCAGACGGCCTATGGCTACACCTTC. Protein product: CSVDPSGQTAYGYTF.

V usage is TRBV27 and J usage is TRBJ2-3, with 12 positions matching TRBD2. Germline V CDR1 and CDR2: MNHEY, SMNVEV (reference sequence). This CDR3 contains 18 residues. Trimming cost V 6 bases and J 0 bases; bases outside gene matches: 10. The CDR3: CASRPLAGGTISTDTQYF. CDR3 nucleotide sequence: TGTGCCAGCAGACCACTAGCGGGGGGAACCATAAGCACAGATACGCAGTATTTT.

The gene calls are TRBV6-1 and TRBJ2-2; 13 positions match TRBD2. Looked up from germline, CDR1 is MNHNS and CDR2 is SASEGT. The CDR3 consists of 19 residues. J was trimmed by 2 bases and V by 0 bases; bases with no gene match: 6. As DNA, the CDR3 is TGTGCCAGCAGTGAAGCGGGGGGACTAGCGGGACTAAACACCGGGGAGCTGTTTTTT. Amino acid sequence: CASSEAGGLAGLNTGELFF.

The table lists this clone with a few counts. The rearrangement uses TRBV5-1 and TRBJ2-3; TRBD2 aligns across 8 bases. Trimming took 4 bases from V and 0 from J; bases not matched to a gene: 7. The CDR3 totals 16 residues. Germline loops: CDR1 SGHRS, CDR2 YFSETQ. The CDR3 loop is CASSPQAGASTDTQYF. CDR3 coding DNA: TGCGCCAGCAGCCCACAAGCGGGGGCTAGCACAGATACGCAGTATTTT.